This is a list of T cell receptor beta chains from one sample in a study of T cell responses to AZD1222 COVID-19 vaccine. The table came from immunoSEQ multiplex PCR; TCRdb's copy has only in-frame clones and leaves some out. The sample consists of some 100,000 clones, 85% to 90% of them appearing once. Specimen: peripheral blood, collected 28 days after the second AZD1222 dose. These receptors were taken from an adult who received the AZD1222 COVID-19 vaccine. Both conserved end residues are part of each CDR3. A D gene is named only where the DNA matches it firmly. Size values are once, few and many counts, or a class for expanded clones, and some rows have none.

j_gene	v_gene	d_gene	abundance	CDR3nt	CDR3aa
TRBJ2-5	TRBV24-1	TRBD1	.	TGTGCCACCAGTGATTTGAAACAGGGGGTAGAGACCCAGTACTTC	CATSDLKQGVETQYF
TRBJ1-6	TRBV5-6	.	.	TGTGCCAGCAGCCATATCTATAATTCACCCCTCCACTTT	CASSHIYNSPLHF
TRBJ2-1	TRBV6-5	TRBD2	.	TGTGCCAGCAGGACTAGCGGGGGTAGGGTCAATGAGCAGTTCTTC	CASRTSGGRVNEQFF
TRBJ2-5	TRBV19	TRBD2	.	TGTGCCAGTAGTCCGGGACGGGTAGCGGGGGGGCTCCAAGAGACCCAGTACTTC	CASSPGRVAGGLQETQYF
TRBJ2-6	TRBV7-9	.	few	TGTGCCAGCAGCTTATTTGGGGACGTCACTGGGGCCAACGTCCTGACTTTC	CASSLFGDVTGANVLTF
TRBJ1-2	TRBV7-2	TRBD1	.	TGTGCCAGCACTGGGACAGGAGCTAACTATGGCTACACCTTC	CASTGTGANYGYTF
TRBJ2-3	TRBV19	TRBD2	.	TGTGCCAGTGGCCCCCTAGCGGGGGATCTAAACGCAGATACGCAGTATTTT	CASGPLAGDLNADTQYF
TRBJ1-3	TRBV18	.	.	TGTGCCAGCTCACCACGAACCCTCGGAAACACCATATATTTT	CASSPRTLGNTIYF
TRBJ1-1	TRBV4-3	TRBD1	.	TGCGCCAGCAGCCGCCAACAGGGGGCAGGAACTGAAGCTTTCTTT	CASSRQQGAGTEAFF
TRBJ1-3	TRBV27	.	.	TGTGCCAGCAAGAAGACAGGCCGCTCTGGAAACACCATATATTTT	CASKKTGRSGNTIYF
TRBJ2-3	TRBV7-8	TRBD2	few	TGTGCCAGCAGCTTAATGGGCGGGGGGGCTAGCACAGATACGCAGTATTTT	CASSLMGGGASTDTQYF
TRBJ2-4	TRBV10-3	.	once	TGTGCCATCAGTTCCGGTGGGCGGGAAAACATTCAGTACTTC	CAISSGGRENIQYF
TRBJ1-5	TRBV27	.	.	TGTGCCAGCAGTTTAACTGGGAGGCAGCCCCAGCATTTT	CASSLTGRQPQHF
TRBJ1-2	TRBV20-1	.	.	TGCAGTCTGGACAGTAACTATGGCTACACCTTC	CSLDSNYGYTF
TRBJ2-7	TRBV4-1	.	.	TGCGCCAGCAGCCAAGTGGGGGAGATGGCCTACGAGCAGTACTTC	CASSQVGEMAYEQYF
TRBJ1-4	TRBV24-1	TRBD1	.	TGTGCCATCCTCCGAGAGACAGGGTTGGATGAAAAACTGTTTTTT	CAILRETGLDEKLFF
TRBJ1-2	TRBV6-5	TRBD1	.	TGTGCCAGCAGCCCCGACAGGGACTCCTATGGCTACACCTTC	CASSPDRDSYGYTF
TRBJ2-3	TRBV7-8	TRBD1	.	TGTGCCAGCAGCTTAGAAGGTGGGACAGGGTGGATAGATACGCAGTATTTT	CASSLEGGTGWIDTQYF
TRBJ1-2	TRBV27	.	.	TGTGCCAGCAGTTTTATGGGACGGACAGCTAACTATGGCTACACCTTC	CASSFMGRTANYGYTF
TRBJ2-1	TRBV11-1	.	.	TGTGCCAGCAGCTTAATGCTTAGGGTTCGTGAGCAGTTCTTC	CASSLMLRVREQFF
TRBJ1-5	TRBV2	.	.	TGTGCCAGCAGTGTTCAGCGGAGCAATCAGCCCCAGCATTTT	CASSVQRSNQPQHF
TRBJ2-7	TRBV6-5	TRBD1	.	TGTGCCAGCAGGCCGACCGGGACAGGGGACTCTCGGCAGTACTTC	CASRPTGTGDSRQYF
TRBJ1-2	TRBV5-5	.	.	TGTGCCAGCAGCTTAGCATACAGGGACGACTATGGCTACACCTTC	CASSLAYRDDYGYTF
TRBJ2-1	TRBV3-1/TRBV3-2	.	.	TGTGCCAGCAGCACAGGGGCGGGGGGCGACCGAATGTTCTTC	CASSTGAGGDRMFF
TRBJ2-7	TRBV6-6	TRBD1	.	TGTGCCAGCAGGCAAAATCTTCGGGACAGGGGAAACGAGCAGTACTTC	CASRQNLRDRGNEQYF
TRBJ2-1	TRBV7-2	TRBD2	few	TGTGCCAGCAGCGAGGGACTAGCGGGGGTCCACTCCTACAATGAGCAGTTCTTC	CASSEGLAGVHSYNEQFF
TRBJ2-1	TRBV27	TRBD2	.	TGTGCCAGCAGTTTTCGGGGGGGACGAAACAATGAGCAGTTCTTC	CASSFRGGRNNEQFF
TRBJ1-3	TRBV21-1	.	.	TGTGCCAGCAGCAAAAGTTCACGATTAATAAGCCACTCTGGAAACACCATATATTTT	CASSKSSRLISHSGNTIYF
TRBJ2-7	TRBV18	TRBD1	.	TGTGCCAGCTCACCAGGGACAGGTACTACCTACGAGCAGTACTTC	CASSPGTGTTYEQYF
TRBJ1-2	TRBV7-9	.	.	TGTGCCAGCAGCCCTGTAGAAGGCTACACCTTC	CASSPVEGYTF
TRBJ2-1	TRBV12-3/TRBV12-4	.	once	TGTGCCAGCAGTTCTACGTTTCTCCGGTTCTTC	CASSSTFLRFF
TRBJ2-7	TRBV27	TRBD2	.	TGTGCCAGCAGAAGCAGCGGGAGTGTTTACGAGCAGTACTTC	CASRSSGSVYEQYF
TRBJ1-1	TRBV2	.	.	TGTGCCAGCAGTGTTAAGAGTGAAGCTTTCTTT	CASSVKSEAFF
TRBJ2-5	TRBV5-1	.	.	TGCGCCAGCAGCTTGTCGGAGGGGGCGAGGGAGACCCAGTACTTC	CASSLSEGARETQYF
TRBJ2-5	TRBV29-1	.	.	TGCAGCGTTGAAATCCAGAGGAAAGAGACCCAGTACTTC	CSVEIQRKETQYF
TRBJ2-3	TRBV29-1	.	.	TGCAGCGTTCTACAGCCTCCCAGCACAGATACGCAGTATTTT	CSVLQPPSTDTQYF
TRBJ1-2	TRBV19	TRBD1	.	TGTGCCAGTACTGACAGGGGGAAGGGGGACTATGGCTACACCTTC	CASTDRGKGDYGYTF
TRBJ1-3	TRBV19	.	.	TGTGCCAGCGCCGGAAACCACGGGAACACCATATATTTT	CASAGNHGNTIYF
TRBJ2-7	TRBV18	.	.	TGTGCCAGCTCACCGCCGGGACTCTCCTTCTACGAGCAGTACTTC	CASSPPGLSFYEQYF
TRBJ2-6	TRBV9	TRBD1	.	TGTGCCAGCAGCCCGGACAGGGGGCCCAACGTCCTGACTTTC	CASSPDRGPNVLTF
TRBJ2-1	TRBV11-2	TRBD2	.	TGTGCCAGCAGCTTATTGTCCAGCGGGAGCTTCGATGAGCAGTTCTTC	CASSLLSSGSFDEQFF
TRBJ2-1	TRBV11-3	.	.	TGTGCCAGCAGCTCACTAGCTAATGAGCAGTTCTTC	CASSSLANEQFF
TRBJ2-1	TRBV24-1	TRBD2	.	TGTGCCACCTACGGGACTAGCGATAATGAGCAGTTCTTC	CATYGTSDNEQFF
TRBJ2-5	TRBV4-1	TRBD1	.	TGCGCCAGCAGCCAACCGACAGGGAACACACAAGAGACCCAGTACTTC	CASSQPTGNTQETQYF
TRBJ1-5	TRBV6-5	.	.	TGTGCCAGCAGCTCGGACGGCCGGGGGCAGCCCCAGCATTTT	CASSSDGRGQPQHF
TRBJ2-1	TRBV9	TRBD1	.	TGTGCCAGCAGCGTAGCCCGGGACAGGGGCAATGAGCAGTTCTTC	CASSVARDRGNEQFF
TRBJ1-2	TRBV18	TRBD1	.	TGTGCCAGCTCACCACAGTGGGCAGGGGGCTATGGCTACACCTTC	CASSPQWAGGYGYTF
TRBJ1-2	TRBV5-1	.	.	TGCGCCAGCAGCTTGGCGATTAAAGCCGGCTATGGCTACACCTTC	CASSLAIKAGYGYTF
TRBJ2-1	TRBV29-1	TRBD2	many	TGCAGCTCCCGGACTAGCGGCGATGAGCAGTTCTTC	CSSRTSGDEQFF
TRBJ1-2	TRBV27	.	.	TGTGCCAGCAGTTTGTTCGGGGGGCGCCGGAGCTATGGCTACACCTTC	CASSLFGGRRSYGYTF
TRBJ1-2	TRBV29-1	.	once	TGCAGCGTAGAAAACTATGGCTACACCTTC	CSVENYGYTF
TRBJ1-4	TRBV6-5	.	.	TGTGCCAGCAGTTACTCGAGGGCGGCTAATGAAAAACTGTTTTTT	CASSYSRAANEKLFF
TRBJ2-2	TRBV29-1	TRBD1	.	TGCAGCGTTGATAGCAGGGGGCGAACCGGGGAGCTGTTTTTT	CSVDSRGRTGELFF
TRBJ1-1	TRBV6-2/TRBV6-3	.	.	TGTGCCAGCAGTTCATGGTCACAGGACGAGAACACTGAAGCTTTCTTT	CASSSWSQDENTEAFF
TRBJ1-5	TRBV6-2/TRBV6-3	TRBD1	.	TGTGCCAGCAGCCTACAGGGGGCGTTTAGAGGCAATCAGCCCCAGCATTTT	CASSLQGAFRGNQPQHF
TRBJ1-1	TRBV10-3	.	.	TGTGCCATCAGTGAGTCGCGTGGGGCTGAAGCTTTCTTT	CAISESRGAEAFF
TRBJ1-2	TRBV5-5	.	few	TGTGCCAGCAGCAAAACCGGGGCTGTCGGGTATGGCTACACCTTC	CASSKTGAVGYGYTF
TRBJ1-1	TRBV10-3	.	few	TGTGCCATCAGTGAGTTCGGAAACAGGGTGCAGGGGCCTGGTGGCACTGAAGCTTTCTTT	CAISEFGNRVQGPGGTEAFF
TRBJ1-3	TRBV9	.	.	TGTGCCAGCAGCGTAGCCCCGCTAAGCTCTGGAAACACCATATATTTT	CASSVAPLSSGNTIYF
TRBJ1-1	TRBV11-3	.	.	TGTGCCAATTCCCTGAAGCCGGGGCGAGAAGAAGCTTTCTTT	CANSLKPGREEAFF